This T cell receptor beta chain is drawn from a study of preoperative IRX-2 immunotherapy in early breast cancer. J was trimmed by 10 bases and V by 7 bases; bases with no gene match: 10. In germline, CDR1 is MNHGY, CDR2 SAAAGT. The length of the CDR3 is 15 residues. Repertoires were generated with immunoSEQ multiplex PCR, while TCRdb's copy carries only in-frame clones and drops some. The sample has thousands of clones; around 82% are singletons. Documented treatment: preoperative locoregional IRX-2 cytokine immunotherapy. Preoperative locoregional IRX-2 cytokine immunotherapy was tested in the phase Ib source study.

The TCR was taken from a human donor with breast cancer. The sample consisted of tumor tissue, taken after IRX-2 immunotherapy. The chain combines TRBV6-8 with TRBJ2-1, with 13 bases that match TRBD2. The DNA for the CDR3 is TGTGCCAGCACCCCACTAGCGGGGGGGTTCCGAGAGCAGTTCTTC. The encoded protein is CASTPLAGGFREQFF.